The next 15 T cell receptor beta chains were all read from a single sample in a study of HIV-infected children after antiretroviral therapy interruption. Treatment described: PENTA 11 planned treatment interruption arm or continuous ART arm. Unique molecular identifiers were included in an RNA-based 3' RACE TCR library. A single record per CDR3 protein comes from TCRdb applying MiXCR to the 3' RACE reads. The sample carries approximately 15,000 distinct CDR3 sequences, about 3.6% recorded once. Sequenced here: CD45RO+ CD8+ T cells from PBMCs, pooled from several time points, sampled from a donor given antiretroviral therapy, either interrupted or continuous. Subset defined: memory CD8+ CD45RO+ CD45RA- T cells. These receptors were taken from a pool of human donors with HIV.

This clonotype is medium-sized within its sample. The genes are TRBV28 and TRBJ1-2, with a tentative D call TRBD1 (5 bases). This CDR3 is built from 14 residues. V was cut by 4 bases and J by 9 bases, with 18 bases left in between. Germline V gene data show CDR1 as MDHEN and CDR2 as SYDVKM. The CDR3 nucleotides are TGTGCCAGCAGTTCCCCGGGGCCGAGAATCAGCTACACCTTC. Its protein is CASSSPGPRISYTF.

There are many counts of this clonotype. The CDR3 region is CASSDPRDSKTQGYNQPQHF. CDR3 in DNA: TGCGCCAGCAGTGACCCGAGGGACTCGAAAACACAGGGGTACAATCAGCCCCAGCATTTT. The J gene is TRBJ1-5, the V gene TRBV10-2; 7 nucleotides align to TRBD1. The length of the CDR3 is 20 residues. The ends lost 3 bases at V and 3 bases at J; junction bases unmatched: 20. Germline assignment: CDR1 WSHSY and CDR2 SAAADI.

This clonotype was seen at least ten times. This chain connects TRBV20-1 to TRBJ2-6, with D hard to call. V lost 6 bases, J lost 4 bases, and 10 bases lay in between. Germline V gene sequence: CDR1 DFQATT, CDR2 SNEGSKA (reference sequence). The CDR3 length is 13 residues. For the CDR3, the DNA is TGCAGTGCGGAGAAGAGGGGGGCCAACGTCCTGACTTTC. Residues: CSAEKRGANVLTF.

This clonotype was picked up many times. The chain couples TRBV5-1 to TRBJ2-2; D is possibly TRBD1 or TRBD2 (6 bases each). V gave up 6 bases and J gave up 3 bases, with 15 bases separating them. The CDR3 spans 15 residues. Germline V gives CDR1 SGHRS, CDR2 YFSETQ. This chain's CDR3 is CASTEGGMDTGELFF. CDR3 nucleotides: TGCGCCAGCACCGAGGGGGGTATGGACACCGGGGAGCTGTTTTTT. Looking up the rest from reference TRBV5-1 and TRBJ2-2 gives the full variable domain: KAGVTQTPRYLIKTRGQQVTLSCSPISGHRSVSWYQQTPGQGLQFLFEYFSETQRNKGNFPGRFSGRQFSNSRSEMNVSTLELGDSALYLCASTEGGMDTGELFFGEGSRLTVL.

This clonotype was detected many times. V and J are TRBV5-6 and TRBJ2-5; 15 bases line up with TRBD2. Germline lookup yields CDR1 SGHDT and CDR2 YYEEEE. V was clipped by 3 bases and J by 1 base; unmatched bases: 7. There are 18 residues in the CDR3. This CDR3 reads CASSWGLAGGPAQETQYF. The CDR3 bases are TGTGCCAGCAGCTGGGGACTAGCGGGGGGACCCGCCCAAGAGACCCAGTACTTC.

This clonotype was seen repeatedly, ten times or more. The chain couples TRBV28 to TRBJ1-5; D is perhaps TRBD1 (6 bases). Trimming left V 3 bases short and J 4 bases short, with 13 bases between. Germline values: CDR1 MDHEN, CDR2 SYDVKM. The length of the CDR3 is 15 residues. CDR3 sequence: CASSFRQVLNQPQHF. The CDR3 region has the DNA TGTGCCAGCAGTTTTCGACAGGTTCTAAATCAGCCCCAGCATTTT. Looking up the rest from reference TRBV28 and TRBJ1-5 gives the full variable domain: DVKVTQSSRYLVKRTGEKVFLECVQDMDHENMFWYRQDPGLGLRLIYFSYDVKMKEKGDIPEGYSVSREKKERFSLILESASTNQTSMYLCASSFRQVLNQPQHFGDGTRLSIL.

V gene TRBV20-1 combines with J gene TRBJ2-5, with D possibly matching TRBD1 (6 bases). The germline CDR1 and CDR2 sequences are DFQATT and SNEGSKA (reference sequence). The CDR3 spans 14 residues. With 1 base removed from V and 5 bases from J, the gap between germline ends came to 14 bases. CDR3 in amino acids: CSARGTDTLETQYF. The CDR3 nucleotides read TGCAGTGCTAGAGGGACAGATACTCTGGAGACCCAGTACTTC.

There are many counts of this clonotype. The rearrangement links TRBV27 to TRBJ2-3, with 15 bases lining up with TRBD2. The V and J ends lost 5 bases and 4 bases, in that order; junction bases with no gene match: 4. Germline CDR1 and CDR2: MNHEY and SMNVEV (reference sequence). The length of the CDR3 is 16 residues. The CDR3 bases are TGTGCCAGCAGTGTGGGACTAGCGGGGGGTGCAGATACGCAGTATTTT. Its protein product is CASSVGLAGGADTQYF.

This clonotype was recorded many times. This chain joins TRBV4-1 and TRBJ2-7; D may match TRBD1 or TRBD2 (5 bases each). Looked up from germline, CDR1 is MGHRA and CDR2 is YSYEKL. V was pared by 0 bases and J by 1 base, with 13 bases between. The CDR3 runs 16 residues. The CDR3 region has the DNA TGCGCCAGCAGCCAAGAACGGCAGGGAGTATCCTACGAGCAGTACTTC. Translated: CASSQERQGVSYEQYF.

At least ten counts were recorded for this clonotype. This sequence joins TRBV20-1 and TRBJ2-1, with 10 positions matching TRBD2. The junction had 4 bases not matched to a gene; V was cut back by 5 bases and J by 3 bases. The germline CDR1 and CDR2 sequences are DFQATT and SNEGSKA (reference sequence). This CDR3 comprises 14 residues. DNA of the CDR3: TGCAGTGCTGTCGGGACTAGCGACTACAATGAGCAGTTCTTC. Its protein is CSAVGTSDYNEQFF.

This clonotype showed up many times. V is TRBV4-2 and J is TRBJ1-2, with TRBD1 as a possible D gene (5 bases). Germline-derived CDR1 and CDR2 are LGHNA and YNFKEQ. The CDR3 covers 15 residues. V lost 0 bases and J 12 bases, leaving 20 bases between the germline ends. The CDR3 protein is CASSQDRSGRHKDTF. CDR3 coding DNA: TGTGCCAGCAGCCAAGATAGGTCAGGGAGACATAAGGACACCTTC.

This clonotype showed up many times. This chain connects TRBV5-6 to TRBJ2-2, with 10 bases fitting TRBD2. V gave up 0 bases and J gave up 7 bases; unmatched junction bases: 9. Germline V lookup: CDR1 SGHDT, CDR2 YYEEEE. There are 17 residues in the CDR3. In DNA form, the CDR3 reads TGTGCCAGCAGCTTGGAGCGTGCTAGCGGGGGTCGCGGGGAGCTGTTTTTT. Translating gives CASSLERASGGRGELFF.

The chain employs TRBV11-2 and TRBJ2-7; 8 bases are a match to TRBD1. V lost 3 bases and J lost 2; bases outside the gene matches: 12. The CDR3 is made up of 17 amino acids. Germline V CDR1 and CDR2: SGHAT, FQNNGV. CDR3 in DNA: TGTGCCAGCAGCTTGAACCCCCGGGACAGGTCCCCCTACGAGCAGTACTTC. Translated, it gives CASSLNPRDRSPYEQYF.

This clonotype was recorded many times. The DNA for the CDR3 is TGTGCCAGCAGTCCCGGGATAGTTGGCTACACCTTC. It specifies CASSPGIVGYTF. This chain links TRBV12-3 or TRBV12-4 with TRBJ1-2; D is uncertain. The CDR3 covers 12 residues. V was cut by 5 bases and J by 7 bases, with 11 bases left in between.

J is TRBJ2-6 and V is TRBV6-4; the match to TRBD1 covers 9 bases. CDR3 length equals 17 residues. Trimming cost V 0 bases and J 1 base; bases outside gene matches: 1. Germline V CDR1 and CDR2: MRHNA, SNTAGT. CDR3 bases: TGTGCCAGCAGTGACTCGGGACAGGGTTCTGGGGCCAACGTCCTGACTTTC. It specifies CASSDSGQGSGANVLTF.